A selection of T cell receptor beta chains follows, all from one sample in a study of response to subunit inactivated influenza vaccine. TCRdb recomputed calls from the RT-PCR reads with MiXCR, one row per CDR3 protein. The data contain about 610,000 distinct CDR3 sequences, 14% of them singletons. This sample comprised PBMCs from blood, obtained roughly 12 days after vaccination. These receptors came from a man aged 45-60 years who received an inactivated influenza vaccine. Both conserved end residues are part of each CDR3. The order of the fields is D gene, V gene, clone size, J gene, CDR3 protein, CDR3 DNA. D genes are given only for firm matches. Only some rows state a clone size, as once, few, many or a class for expanded clones.

d_gene: .
v_gene: TRBV5-1
abundance: many
j_gene: TRBJ2-2
CDR3aa: CASSPTITGNTGELFF
CDR3nt: TGCGCCAGCAGTCCCACTATTACAGGGAACACCGGGGAGCTGTTTTTT

d_gene: TRBD1
v_gene: TRBV5-1
abundance: few
j_gene: TRBJ1-2
CDR3aa: CASSFGQGGLGGYTF
CDR3nt: TGCGCCAGCAGCTTCGGACAGGGCGGCCTTGGCGGCTACACCTTC

d_gene: TRBD2
v_gene: TRBV7-9
abundance: few
j_gene: TRBJ2-1
CDR3aa: CASSLGGGSITSEQFF
CDR3nt: TGTGCCAGCAGCTTAGGGGGCGGGAGCATAACAAGTGAGCAGTTCTTC

d_gene: .
v_gene: TRBV7-9
abundance: .
j_gene: TRBJ1-5
CDR3aa: CASSFGGGHQPQHF
CDR3nt: TGTGCCAGCAGCTTCGGAGGGGGTCATCAGCCCCAGCATTTT

d_gene: .
v_gene: TRBV6-5
abundance: few
j_gene: TRBJ2-2
CDR3aa: CASSYSRWKAGELFF
CDR3nt: TGTGCCAGCAGTTACTCGCGGTGGAAGGCCGGGGAGCTGTTTTTT

d_gene: TRBD2
v_gene: TRBV20-1
abundance: few
j_gene: TRBJ2-4
CDR3aa: CSAILAGGKNIQYF
CDR3nt: TGCAGTGCTATTCTCGCGGGGGGCAAAAACATTCAGTACTTC

d_gene: .
v_gene: TRBV20-1
abundance: many
j_gene: TRBJ2-3
CDR3aa: CSARVRRTSTDTQYF
CDR3nt: TGCAGTGCTAGAGTACGGAGGACTAGCACAGATACGCAGTATTTT

d_gene: TRBD1
v_gene: TRBV4-3
abundance: many
j_gene: TRBJ2-7
CDR3aa: CASSQYKGADSYEQYF
CDR3nt: TGCGCCAGCAGCCAATATAAGGGGGCCGACTCCTACGAGCAGTACTTC

d_gene: TRBD2
v_gene: TRBV5-6
abundance: .
j_gene: TRBJ2-3
CDR3aa: CASSPGLGGTDTQYF
CDR3nt: TGTGCCAGCAGCCCGGGACTAGGGGGCACAGATACGCAGTATTTT

d_gene: .
v_gene: TRBV5-1
abundance: many
j_gene: TRBJ1-1
CDR3aa: CASSSLQGMNTEAFF
CDR3nt: TGCGCCAGCAGCTCCCTCCAGGGTATGAACACTGAAGCTTTCTTT

d_gene: .
v_gene: TRBV2
abundance: .
j_gene: TRBJ2-2
CDR3aa: CASRSTLVTGELFF
CDR3nt: TGTGCCAGCAGAAGTACTCTTGTTACCGGGGAGCTGTTTTTT

d_gene: .
v_gene: TRBV5-4
abundance: .
j_gene: TRBJ1-1
CDR3aa: CASSTPQNTEAFF
CDR3nt: TGTGCCAGCAGCACCCCCCAGAACACTGAAGCTTTCTTT

d_gene: .
v_gene: TRBV2
abundance: few
j_gene: TRBJ2-5
CDR3aa: CASRDGGPQETQYF
CDR3nt: TGTGCCAGCAGAGACGGGGGACCACAAGAGACCCAGTACTTC

d_gene: TRBD1
v_gene: TRBV20-1
abundance: few
j_gene: TRBJ2-4
CDR3aa: CSARETGENIQYF
CDR3nt: TGCAGTGCTAGAGAAACAGGGGAAAACATTCAGTACTTC

d_gene: .
v_gene: TRBV6-2/TRBV6-3
abundance: .
j_gene: TRBJ2-5
CDR3aa: CASTPWGRINQETQYF
CDR3nt: TGTGCCAGCACCCCCTGGGGCAGGATAAACCAAGAGACCCAGTACTTC

d_gene: TRBD2
v_gene: TRBV7-2
abundance: few
j_gene: TRBJ2-3
CDR3aa: CASSWTSGGGHTDTQYF
CDR3nt: TGTGCCAGCAGCTGGACTAGCGGGGGGGGACACACAGATACGCAGTATTTT

d_gene: .
v_gene: TRBV4-3
abundance: .
j_gene: TRBJ2-7
CDR3aa: CASSQEPFPVHEQYF
CDR3nt: TGCGCCAGCAGCCAAGAACCCTTTCCTGTACACGAGCAGTACTTC

d_gene: .
v_gene: TRBV6-5
abundance: few
j_gene: TRBJ1-5
CDR3aa: CASSYIAGWSNQPQHF
CDR3nt: TGTGCCAGCAGTTATATCGCCGGATGGAGCAATCAGCCCCAGCATTTT

d_gene: .
v_gene: TRBV3-1
abundance: few
j_gene: TRBJ2-1
CDR3aa: CASSFLGVAYNEQFF
CDR3nt: TGTGCCAGCAGCTTTTTAGGGGTGGCCTACAATGAGCAGTTCTTC

d_gene: .
v_gene: TRBV12-3/TRBV12-4
abundance: few
j_gene: TRBJ2-1
CDR3aa: CASSSSEFDEQFF
CDR3nt: TGTGCCAGCAGTTCCTCCGAGTTCGATGAGCAGTTCTTC

d_gene: .
v_gene: TRBV5-1
abundance: few
j_gene: TRBJ2-2
CDR3aa: CASSLGPWVGELFF
CDR3nt: TGCGCCAGCAGCCTGGGACCATGGGTCGGGGAGCTGTTTTTT

d_gene: .
v_gene: TRBV6-5
abundance: .
j_gene: TRBJ1-2
CDR3aa: CASSLGDGGYTF
CDR3nt: TGTGCCAGCAGCCTCGGGGACGGCGGCTACACCTTC

d_gene: .
v_gene: TRBV6-1
abundance: .
j_gene: TRBJ2-1
CDR3aa: CASSLLGIYEQFF
CDR3nt: TGTGCCAGCTCTTTACTTGGAATTTATGAGCAGTTCTTC

d_gene: .
v_gene: TRBV6-4
abundance: .
j_gene: TRBJ2-2
CDR3aa: CASSDEGNTGELFF
CDR3nt: TGTGCCAGCAGTGACGAAGGGAACACCGGGGAGCTGTTTTTT

d_gene: .
v_gene: TRBV12-3/TRBV12-4
abundance: .
j_gene: TRBJ2-1
CDR3aa: CASSLFLSSYNEQFF
CDR3nt: TGTGCCAGCAGCTTATTCCTTAGCTCCTACAATGAGCAGTTCTTC

d_gene: .
v_gene: TRBV12-3/TRBV12-4
abundance: few
j_gene: TRBJ2-7
CDR3aa: CGGDAEQYF
CDR3nt: TGTGGGGGGGATGCCGAGCAGTACTTC

d_gene: .
v_gene: TRBV7-2
abundance: few
j_gene: TRBJ2-2
CDR3aa: CASSFPSVRAGELFF
CDR3nt: TGTGCCAGCAGCTTTCCTAGCGTTAGGGCCGGGGAGCTGTTTTTT

d_gene: TRBD1
v_gene: TRBV5-1
abundance: many
j_gene: TRBJ2-3
CDR3aa: CASSLETGKTDTQYF
CDR3nt: TGCGCCAGCAGCTTGGAGACAGGGAAGACAGATACGCAGTATTTT